This T cell receptor (beta chain) was retrieved from a study of early T cells in non-severe SARS-CoV-2 infection. Unmatched junction bases numbered 21, after V lost 6 bases and J lost 2 bases. This CDR3 has 20 amino acids. TCRdb reanalysed the 5' RACE reads using MiXCR and keeps one entry per CDR3 protein. Here the sample spans roughly 51,000 distinct CDR3 sequences, 5.5% to 7.5% being singletons. This sequence originates from an adult who was a healthcare worker with PCR-confirmed SARS-CoV-2 infection or an uninfected control (not recorded which). What was sequenced was whole blood. The genes are TRBV12-3 or TRBV12-4 and TRBJ2-1, with TRBD1 identical over 8 bases. The CDR3 sequence: CASRPTGGFGAGGAYNEQFF. The CDR3 region has the DNA TGTGCCAGCAGGCCTACAGGCGGGTTCGGGGCAGGGGGCGCCTACAATGAGCAGTTCTTC.